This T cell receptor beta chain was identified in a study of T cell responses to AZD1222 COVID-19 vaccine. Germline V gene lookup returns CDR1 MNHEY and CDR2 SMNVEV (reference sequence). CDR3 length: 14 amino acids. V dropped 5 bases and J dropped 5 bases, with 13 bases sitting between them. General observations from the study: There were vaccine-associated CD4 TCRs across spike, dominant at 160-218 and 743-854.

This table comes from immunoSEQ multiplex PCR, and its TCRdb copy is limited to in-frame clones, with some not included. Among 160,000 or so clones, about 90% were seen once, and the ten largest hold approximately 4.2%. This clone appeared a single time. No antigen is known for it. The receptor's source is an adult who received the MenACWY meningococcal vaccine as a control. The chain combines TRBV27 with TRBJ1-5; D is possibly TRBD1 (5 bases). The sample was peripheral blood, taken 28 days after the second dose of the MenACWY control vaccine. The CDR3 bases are TGTGCCAGCAGTCCCGACAGCTACTATCAGCCCCAGCATTTT. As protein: CASSPDSYYQPQHF.